The rows below give T cell receptor beta chains drawn from one sample of a study of blood T cell repertoires in COVID-19. Profiling relied on immunoSEQ multiplex PCR, and the TCRdb table lists in-frame clones only, not all of them. The sample gives approximately 500,000 clones, roughly 90% of which show up once; about 2% is in the top ten. The specimen was PBMCs or T cells enriched from blood (not recorded which). The source of these receptors is a woman aged 40-49 years who had recovered from COVID-19. The CDR3 runs from the conserved cysteine through the conserved F or W. The D gene is left open where the match is weak. Only some rows state a clone size, as once, few, many or a class for expanded clones.

D,V,J,size,CDR3,DNA
TRBD2,TRBV27,TRBJ2-1,NA,CASSFPGTSNEQFF,TGTGCCAGCAGTTTCCCCGGGACTAGCAATGAGCAGTTCTTC
NA,TRBV12-3/TRBV12-4,TRBJ2-7,NA,CASSLAGAYEQYF,TGTGCCAGCAGTTTAGCAGGGGCCTACGAGCAGTACTTC
NA,TRBV3-1/TRBV3-2,TRBJ1-2,NA,CASSSGPEGGYTF,TGTGCCAGCAGCTCCGGGCCGGAGGGGGGCTACACCTTC
NA,TRBV12-3/TRBV12-4,TRBJ1-6,NA,CASSGGPYSPLHF,TGTGCCAGCAGTGGCGGCCCTTATTCACCCCTCCACTTT
TRBD2,TRBV7-2,TRBJ2-5,NA,CASSLASAGGEETQYF,TGTGCCAGCAGCCTTGCTTCAGCGGGGGGGGAAGAGACCCAGTACTTC
TRBD2,TRBV5-1,TRBJ2-3,once,CASSFNTKREGRFADTQYF,TGCGCCAGCAGCTTTAATACGAAGCGGGAGGGCCGTTTCGCAGATACGCAGTATTTT
TRBD1,TRBV18,TRBJ1-6,NA,CASSYDRVGSPLHF,TGTGCCAGCTCATATGACAGGGTTGGGTCACCCCTCCACTTT
TRBD2,TRBV5-1,TRBJ2-1,NA,CASSPGTSGTLHEQFF,TGCGCCAGCAGCCCCGGGACTAGCGGGACCCTCCATGAGCAGTTCTTC
TRBD1,TRBV19,TRBJ1-1,NA,CASTTGGASSLAFF,TGTGCCAGTACCACAGGGGGGGCCTCCTCTTTGGCTTTCTTT
TRBD1,TRBV19,TRBJ1-1,NA,CASSTPYSGGALGNTEAFF,TGTGCCAGTAGTACCCCTTATTCAGGGGGCGCGTTGGGAAATACTGAAGCTTTCTTT
TRBD2,TRBV6-5,TRBJ2-7,NA,CASSSGLGYEQYF,TGTGCCAGCAGTTCCGGACTAGGCTACGAGCAGTACTTC
NA,TRBV11-2,TRBJ2-2,NA,CASKSIKDTGELFF,TGTGCCAGCAAGAGCATAAAAGACACCGGGGAGCTGTTTTTT
TRBD2,TRBV24-1,TRBJ2-2,once,CATSDWTSGRLFF,TGTGCCACCAGTGATTGGACTAGCGGGAGGCTGTTTTTT
NA,TRBV19,TRBJ1-3,NA,CASRPGTTGNTIYF,TGTGCCAGTAGACCTGGGACTACTGGAAACACCATATATTTT
NA,TRBV10-1,TRBJ2-3,NA,CASSVRQPSTDTQYF,TGCGCCAGCAGTGTCAGGCAACCTAGCACAGATACGCAGTATTTT
NA,TRBV2,TRBJ1-1,NA,CASMSYPNTEAFF,TGTGCCAGCATGAGTTACCCGAACACTGAAGCTTTCTTT
NA,TRBV5-5,TRBJ1-5,NA,CASSLEDSSNQPQHF,TGTGCCAGCAGCTTGGAGGACAGTAGCAATCAGCCCCAGCATTTT
NA,TRBV29-1,TRBJ1-1,NA,CSVDSPMNTEAFF,TGCAGCGTTGACTCCCCTATGAACACTGAAGCTTTCTTT
TRBD2,TRBV5-1,TRBJ2-1,NA,CASSLGPGLGFTEQFF,TGCGCCAGCAGCTTGGGACCGGGACTAGGATTTACTGAGCAGTTCTTC
TRBD1,TRBV5-1,TRBJ1-1,NA,CASSLQGATEAFF,TGCGCCAGCAGTTTACAGGGGGCCACTGAAGCTTTCTTT
TRBD1,TRBV29-1,TRBJ1-1,NA,CSVQGMNTEAFF,TGCAGCGTACAGGGGATGAACACTGAAGCTTTCTTT
NA,TRBV11-2,TRBJ1-1,NA,CASSRQRGNTEAFF,TGTGCCAGCAGCCGTCAGCGGGGGAACACTGAAGCTTTCTTT
NA,TRBV7-9,TRBJ1-5,NA,CASSLGGFGNQPQHF,TGTGCCAGCAGCTTAGGCGGGTTTGGCAATCAGCCCCAGCATTTT
TRBD2,TRBV3-1/TRBV3-2,TRBJ2-1,few,CASSLGLAGDNEQFF,TGTGCCAGCAGCCTTGGACTAGCGGGGGACAATGAGCAGTTCTTC
NA,TRBV30,TRBJ1-2,NA,CAWIGRDGRGYTF,TGTGCCTGGATAGGGAGGGACGGTCGGGGCTACACCTTC
NA,TRBV20-1,TRBJ1-5,NA,CSAGDWPTQHF,TGCAGTGCTGGCGACTGGCCGACCCAGCATTTT
NA,TRBV3-1/TRBV3-2,TRBJ2-3,NA,CASSQDGGPGSDTQYF,TGTGCCAGCAGCCAAGATGGAGGCCCAGGAAGCGATACGCAGTATTTT
NA,TRBV6-5,TRBJ1-6,once,CASSYSRGGNSPLHF,TGTGCCAGCAGTTACTCGAGGGGGGGAAACTCACCCCTCCACTTT
TRBD2,TRBV7-9,TRBJ2-7,NA,CASSALLAGHYEQYF,TGTGCCAGCAGCGCCTTGCTAGCGGGACACTACGAGCAGTACTTC
TRBD1,TRBV10-1,TRBJ1-6,NA,CASNRGNSPLHF,TGCGCCAGCAACAGGGGAAATTCACCCCTCCACTTT
TRBD1,TRBV13,TRBJ1-5,NA,CASSFAKRGQGNQPQHF,TGTGCCAGCAGCTTCGCAAAACGGGGACAGGGTAATCAGCCCCAGCATTTT
NA,TRBV7-2,TRBJ1-3,NA,CASSPSPAGTGNTIYF,TGTGCCAGCAGCCCCTCTCCCGCAGGGACTGGAAACACCATATATTTT
TRBD2,TRBV5-6,TRBJ2-1,NA,CASSFPKLAGVFFYNEQFF,TGTGCCAGCAGCTTTCCGAAGCTAGCGGGAGTCTTCTTCTACAATGAGCAGTTCTTC
NA,TRBV6-1,TRBJ1-2,NA,CASSDHQGGNYGYTF,TGTGCCAGCAGTGATCACCAGGGAGGAAACTATGGCTACACCTTC
NA,TRBV5-4,TRBJ2-2,NA,CASSFPSVGTGELFF,TGTGCCAGCAGCTTTCCTAGCGTAGGCACCGGGGAGCTGTTTTTT
NA,TRBV12-3/TRBV12-4,TRBJ2-1,NA,CASSSQGLKQFF,TGTGCCAGCAGTTCACAGGGCCTCAAGCAGTTCTTC
NA,TRBV6-2/TRBV6-3,TRBJ2-7,NA,CASSYSARASVHYSYEQYF,TGTGCCAGCAGTTACTCGGCCAGGGCGTCGGTTCACTACTCCTACGAGCAGTACTTC
NA,TRBV5-1,TRBJ2-1,NA,CASSLWGIQDYSYNEQFF,TGCGCCAGCAGCTTGTGGGGCATACAGGACTACTCCTACAATGAGCAGTTCTTC
NA,TRBV4-2,TRBJ1-6,once,CASSQDPAGVYNSPLHF,TGTGCCAGCAGCCAAGATCCGGCAGGGGTCTATAATTCACCCCTCCACTTT
TRBD1,TRBV7-6,TRBJ1-1,NA,CASSIRQGGLTEAFF,TGTGCCAGCAGCATCAGACAGGGGGGGCTAACTGAAGCTTTCTTT
NA,TRBV6-9,TRBJ1-3,NA,CASSYAGRGGNTIYF,TGTGCCAGCAGTTATGCGGGGAGGGGAGGAAACACCATATATTTT
TRBD2,TRBV5-1,TRBJ2-1,once,CASSFAGGSEQFF,TGCGCCAGCAGCTTCGCGGGAGGGAGTGAGCAGTTCTTC
NA,TRBV3-1/TRBV3-2,TRBJ1-1,NA,CASSQDGTEMNTEAFF,TGTGCCAGCAGCCAAGATGGAACAGAAATGAACACTGAAGCTTTCTTT
NA,TRBV5-1,TRBJ1-1,NA,CASTRGENTEAFF,TGCGCCAGCACCCGGGGTGAGAACACTGAAGCTTTCTTT
NA,TRBV5-1,TRBJ2-2,NA,CASSLVRGGTGELFF,TGCGCCAGCAGCTTGGTACGGGGAGGCACCGGGGAGCTGTTTTTT
NA,TRBV2,TRBJ2-4,NA,CASRRGLAGAKNIQYF,TGTGCCAGCAGGAGGGGGCTAGCGGGAGCCAAAAACATTCAGTACTTC